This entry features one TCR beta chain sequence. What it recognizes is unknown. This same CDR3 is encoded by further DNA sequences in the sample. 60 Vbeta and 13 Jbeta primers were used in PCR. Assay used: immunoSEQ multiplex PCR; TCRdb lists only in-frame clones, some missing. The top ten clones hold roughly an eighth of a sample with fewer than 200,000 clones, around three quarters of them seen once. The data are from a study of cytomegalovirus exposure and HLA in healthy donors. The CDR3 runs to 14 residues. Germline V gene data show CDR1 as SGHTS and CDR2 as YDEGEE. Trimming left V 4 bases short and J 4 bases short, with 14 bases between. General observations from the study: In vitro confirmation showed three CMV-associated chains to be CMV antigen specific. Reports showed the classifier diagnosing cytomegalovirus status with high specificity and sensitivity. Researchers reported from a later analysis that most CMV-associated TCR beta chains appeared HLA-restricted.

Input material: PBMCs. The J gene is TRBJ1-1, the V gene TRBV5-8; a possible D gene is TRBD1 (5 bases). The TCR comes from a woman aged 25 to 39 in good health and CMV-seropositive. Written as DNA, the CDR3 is TGTGCCAGCAGCCTGTTGCCCCAGGGCACTGAAGCTTTCTTT. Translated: CASSLLPQGTEAFF.